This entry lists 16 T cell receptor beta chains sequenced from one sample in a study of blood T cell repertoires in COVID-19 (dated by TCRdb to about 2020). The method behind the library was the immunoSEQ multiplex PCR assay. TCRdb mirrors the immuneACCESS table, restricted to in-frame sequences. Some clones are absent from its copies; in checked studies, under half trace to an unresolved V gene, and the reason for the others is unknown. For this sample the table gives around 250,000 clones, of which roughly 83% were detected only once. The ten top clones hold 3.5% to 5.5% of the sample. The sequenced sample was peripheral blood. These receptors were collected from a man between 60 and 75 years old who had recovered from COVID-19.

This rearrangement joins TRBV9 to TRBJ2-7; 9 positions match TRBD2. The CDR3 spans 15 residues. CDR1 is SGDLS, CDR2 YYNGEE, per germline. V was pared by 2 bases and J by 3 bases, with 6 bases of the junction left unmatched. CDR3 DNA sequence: TGTGCCAGCAGCGTTGCGGGGGGGCCCGACTACGAGCAGTACTTC. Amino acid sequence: CASSVAGGPDYEQYF.

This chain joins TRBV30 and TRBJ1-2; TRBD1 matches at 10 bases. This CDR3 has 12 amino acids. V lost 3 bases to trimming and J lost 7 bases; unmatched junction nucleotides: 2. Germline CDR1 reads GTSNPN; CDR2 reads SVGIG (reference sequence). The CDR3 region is CAWRRDRGGYTF. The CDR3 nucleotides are TGTGCCTGGAGGAGGGACAGGGGTGGCTACACCTTC.

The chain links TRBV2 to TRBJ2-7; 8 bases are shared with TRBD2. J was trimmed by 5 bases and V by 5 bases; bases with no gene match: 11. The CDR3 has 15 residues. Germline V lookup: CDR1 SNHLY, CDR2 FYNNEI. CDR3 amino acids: CASSPLAGPSHEQYF. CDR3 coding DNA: TGTGCCAGCAGTCCTCTAGCGGGCCCCTCACACGAGCAGTACTTC.

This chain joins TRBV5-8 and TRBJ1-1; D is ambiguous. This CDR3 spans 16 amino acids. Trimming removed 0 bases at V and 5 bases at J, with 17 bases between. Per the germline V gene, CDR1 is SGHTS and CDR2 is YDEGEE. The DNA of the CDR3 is TGTGCCAGCAGCTTGGCTTATCGATCCGAGCGGACTGAAGCTTTCTTT. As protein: CASSLAYRSERTEAFF. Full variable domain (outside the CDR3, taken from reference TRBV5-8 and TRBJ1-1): EAGVTQSPTHLIKTRGQQATLRCSPISGHTSVYWYQQALGLGLQFLLWYDEGEERNRGNFPPRFSGRQFPNYSSELNVNALELEDSALYLCASSLAYRSERTEAFFGQGTRLTVV.

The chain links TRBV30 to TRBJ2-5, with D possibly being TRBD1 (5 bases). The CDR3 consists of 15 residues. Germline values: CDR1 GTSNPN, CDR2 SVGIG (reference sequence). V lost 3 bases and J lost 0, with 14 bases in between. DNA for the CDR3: TGTGCCTGGAGCAACTTGGACACATACCAAGAGACCCAGTACTTC. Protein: CAWSNLDTYQETQYF.

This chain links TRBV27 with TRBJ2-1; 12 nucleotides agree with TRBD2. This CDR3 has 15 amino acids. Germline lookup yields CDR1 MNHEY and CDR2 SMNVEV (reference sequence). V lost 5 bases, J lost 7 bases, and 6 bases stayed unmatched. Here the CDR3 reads CASSPRLAGVNEQFF. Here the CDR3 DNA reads TGTGCCAGCAGTCCCAGACTAGCGGGAGTGAATGAGCAGTTCTTC.

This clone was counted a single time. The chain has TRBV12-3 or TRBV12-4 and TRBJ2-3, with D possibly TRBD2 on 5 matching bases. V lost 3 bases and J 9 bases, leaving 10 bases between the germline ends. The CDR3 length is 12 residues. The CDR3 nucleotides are TGTGCCAGCAGTTTCGGACTTGAGACGCAGTATTTT. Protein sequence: CASSFGLETQYF.

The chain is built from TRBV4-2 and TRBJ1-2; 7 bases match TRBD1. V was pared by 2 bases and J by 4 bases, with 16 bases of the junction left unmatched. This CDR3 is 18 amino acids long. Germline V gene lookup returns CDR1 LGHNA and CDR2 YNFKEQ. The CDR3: CASSQPVGAGQAIYGYTF. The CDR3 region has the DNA TGTGCCAGCAGCCAACCCGTAGGAGCCGGACAGGCAATCTATGGCTACACCTTC.

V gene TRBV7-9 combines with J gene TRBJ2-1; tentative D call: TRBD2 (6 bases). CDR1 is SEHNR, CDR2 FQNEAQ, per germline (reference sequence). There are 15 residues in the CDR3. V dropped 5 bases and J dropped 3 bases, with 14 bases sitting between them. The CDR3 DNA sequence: TGTGCCAGCAGCCGGCTAGCGACCCTCTACAATGAGCAGTTCTTC. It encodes CASSRLATLYNEQFF.

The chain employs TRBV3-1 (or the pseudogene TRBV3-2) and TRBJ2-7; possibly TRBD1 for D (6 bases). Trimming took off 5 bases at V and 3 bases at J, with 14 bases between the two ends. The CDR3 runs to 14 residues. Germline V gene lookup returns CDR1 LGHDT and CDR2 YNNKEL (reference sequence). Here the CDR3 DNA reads TGTGCCAGCAGCTATCAGACACAGGGCTACGAGCAGTACTTC. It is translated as CASSYQTQGYEQYF.

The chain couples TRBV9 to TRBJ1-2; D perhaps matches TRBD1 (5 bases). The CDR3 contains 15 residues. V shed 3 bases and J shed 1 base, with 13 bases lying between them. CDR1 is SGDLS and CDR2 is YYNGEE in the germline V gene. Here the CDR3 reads CASSAGGAVNYGYTF. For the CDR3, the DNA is TGTGCCAGCAGCGCAGGTGGGGCAGTTAACTATGGCTACACCTTC.

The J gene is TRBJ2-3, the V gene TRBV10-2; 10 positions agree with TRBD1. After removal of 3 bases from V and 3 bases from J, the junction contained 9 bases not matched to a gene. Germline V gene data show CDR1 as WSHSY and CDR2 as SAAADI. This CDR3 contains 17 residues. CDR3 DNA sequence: TGCGCCAGCAGTGATAGGCGGAGGACAGGGGGGACAGATACGCAGTATTTT. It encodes CASSDRRRTGGTDTQYF.

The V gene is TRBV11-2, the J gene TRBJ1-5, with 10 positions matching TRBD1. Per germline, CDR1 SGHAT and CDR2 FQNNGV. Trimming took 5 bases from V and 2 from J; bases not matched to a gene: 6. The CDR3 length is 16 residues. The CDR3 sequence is CASSKGTGARNQPQHF. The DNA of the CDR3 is TGTGCCAGCAGCAAAGGGACAGGGGCACGCAATCAGCCCCAGCATTTT.

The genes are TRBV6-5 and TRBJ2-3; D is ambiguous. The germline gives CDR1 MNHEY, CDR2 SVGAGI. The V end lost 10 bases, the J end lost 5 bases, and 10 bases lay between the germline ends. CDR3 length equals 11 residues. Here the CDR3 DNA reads TGTGCCACCTTAGTGTTAGATACGCAGTATTTT. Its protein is CATLVLDTQYF.

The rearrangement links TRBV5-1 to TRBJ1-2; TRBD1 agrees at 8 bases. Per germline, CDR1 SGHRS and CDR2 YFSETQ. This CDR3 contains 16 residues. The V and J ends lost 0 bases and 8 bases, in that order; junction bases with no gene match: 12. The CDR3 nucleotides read TGCGCCAGCAGCTTGGCCGGTCGTCAGGGGGCGCGGGGCTACACCTTC. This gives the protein CASSLAGRQGARGYTF. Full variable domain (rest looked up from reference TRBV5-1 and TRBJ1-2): KAGVTQTPRYLIKTRGQQVTLSCSPISGHRSVSWYQQTPGQGLQFLFEYFSETQRNKGNFPGRFSGRQFSNSRSEMNVSTLELGDSALYLCASSLAGRQGARGYTFGSGTRLTVV.

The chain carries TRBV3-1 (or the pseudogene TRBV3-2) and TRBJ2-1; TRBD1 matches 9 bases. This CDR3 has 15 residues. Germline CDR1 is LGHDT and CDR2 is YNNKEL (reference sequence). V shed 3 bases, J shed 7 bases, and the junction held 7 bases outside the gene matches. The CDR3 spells CASSQLHRGPNEQFF. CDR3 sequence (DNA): TGTGCCAGCAGCCAGCTCCACAGGGGGCCGAATGAGCAGTTCTTC.